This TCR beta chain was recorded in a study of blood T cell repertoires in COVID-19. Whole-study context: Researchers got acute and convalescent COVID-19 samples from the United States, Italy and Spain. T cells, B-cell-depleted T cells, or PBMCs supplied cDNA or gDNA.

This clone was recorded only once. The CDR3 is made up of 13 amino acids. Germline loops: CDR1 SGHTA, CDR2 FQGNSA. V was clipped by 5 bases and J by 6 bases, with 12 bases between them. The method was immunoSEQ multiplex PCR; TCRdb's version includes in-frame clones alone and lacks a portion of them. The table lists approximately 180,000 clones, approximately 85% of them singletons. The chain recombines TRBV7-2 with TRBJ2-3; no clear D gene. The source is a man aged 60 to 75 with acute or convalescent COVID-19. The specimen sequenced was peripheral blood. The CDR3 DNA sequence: TGTGCCAGCAGCCCCCAGGCTTGGGATACGCAGTATTTT. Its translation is CASSPQAWDTQYF.